The clone carrying this T cell receptor beta chain was counted once. Its antigen is as yet unknown. The data were obtained in a study of cytomegalovirus exposure and HLA in healthy donors. Whole-study results and caveats: Later analysis showed most CMV-associated TCR beta chains appearing HLA-restricted.

PCR involved 60 Vbeta and 13 Jbeta primers. Method: immunoSEQ multiplex PCR; TCRdb's copy keeps in-frame clones and lacks some. The sample includes around 200,000 clones, around 79% of them seen just once. The CDR3 consists of 15 residues. Looked up from germline, CDR1 is SGHDT and CDR2 is YYEEEE. V shed 5 bases and J 8 bases; nucleotides not matched to a gene: 14. The receptor was derived from a girl aged 2-10 years in good health and CMV-seronegative. This chain joins TRBV5-6 and TRBJ1-2, with TRBD1 matching 8 bases. Sequenced material: PBMCs. The CDR3 DNA sequence: TGTGCCAGCAGGAGGGGGACAGGTCCCTTTGAGGGCTACACCTTC. Translated: CASRRGTGPFEGYTF.